This T cell receptor beta chain was documented in a study of cytomegalovirus exposure and HLA in healthy donors. V gave up 5 bases and J gave up 6 bases; unmatched junction bases: 6. The germline gives CDR1 MDHEN, CDR2 SYDVKM. The CDR3 totals 15 residues. Unrecorded immune exposures were likely, despite nominal health at sampling. Findings and limits, study-wide: A later analysis linked a missense variant in DCLRE1C to the trimming of TCR beta V and J genes. In an earlier analysis, productive rearrangement rates for most beta V segments clustered near 87% or 30%.

Primers: 60 Vbeta forward and 13 Jbeta reverse. Repertoires were generated with immunoSEQ multiplex PCR, while TCRdb's copy carries only in-frame clones and drops some. The sample lists 95,000 to 120,000 clones; 82% were seen once. Remarks on this clone: The antigen is undetermined.

The sequence derives from a woman under 30 in good health and CMV-seronegative. The chain has TRBV28 and TRBJ2-1; TRBD2 matches 11 bases. Sequenced sample: PBMCs. The CDR3 protein is CASSPLAGAGNEQFF. The CDR3 nucleotides read TGTGCCAGCAGTCCACTAGCGGGAGCCGGCAATGAGCAGTTCTTC.